This entry lists 5 T cell receptor beta chains sequenced from one sample in a study of shared clonotypes between healthy human individuals. Method: immunoSEQ multiplex PCR; TCRdb's copy keeps in-frame clones and lacks some. The sample lists 740,000 or so clones; 73% were seen once. The specimen was memory CD4+ T cells sorted from blood. Regarding subset: CD45RA-negative fraction. The receptor source for this set is a woman aged 25 to 39 in good health.

The chain combines TRBV28 with TRBJ2-3, with 8 bases matching TRBD2. This CDR3 spans 17 amino acids. Germline assignment: CDR1 MDHEN and CDR2 SYDVKM. V gave up 8 bases and J gave up 3 bases; unmatched junction bases: 16. CDR3 residues: CASFAEIYGRGTDTQYF. For the CDR3, the DNA is TGTGCCAGCTTTGCCGAAATATACGGGAGGGGTACAGATACGCAGTATTTT.

The V gene is TRBV5-4, the J gene TRBJ1-2, with a weak D call TRBD1 (6 bases). Germline V gene data show CDR1 as SGHNT and CDR2 as YYREEE (reference sequence). Trimming shortened V by 4 bases and J by 4 bases, and 14 bases separated the two germline ends. The CDR3 runs to 14 residues. Here the CDR3 DNA reads TGTGCCAGCAGCGCCCCCAGGGGCACCTATGGCTACACCTTC. It yields the protein CASSAPRGTYGYTF.

The CDR3 DNA is TGCGCCAGCAGCTTGGGCGGAAGCGGGCTCTCTGGAAACACCATATATTTT. Translated, it gives CASSLGGSGLSGNTIYF. The chain has TRBV5-1 and TRBJ1-3; D is ambiguous. The CDR3 totals 17 residues. V lost 0 bases and J lost 0, with 13 bases in between. Germline V gives CDR1 SGHRS, CDR2 YFSETQ.

The CDR3 sequence: CASSSPAGPTPTYEQYF. The CDR3 DNA reads TGTGCCAGCAGTTCCCCCGCGGGACCCACCCCCACCTACGAGCAGTACTTC. The chain links TRBV28 to TRBJ2-7, with D possibly being TRBD2 (6 bases). CDR1 and CDR2 (germline): MDHEN, SYDVKM. Trimming removed 4 bases at V and 2 bases at J, with 21 bases between. The CDR3 length is 17 residues.

The rearrangement links TRBV2 to TRBJ2-5; 10 nucleotides line up with TRBD1. The CDR3 has 13 amino acids. With V trimmed by 6 bases and J by 4 bases, 2 bases remained unmatched. The germline CDR1 and CDR2 sequences are SNHLY and FYNNEI. The CDR3 coding sequence is TGTGCCAGCAGGGGACAGGGGATAGAGACCCAGTACTTC. Amino acids: CASRGQGIETQYF.